The 18 T cell receptor beta chains below come from one sample, sequenced in a study of beta chain features in type 1 diabetes. Sequenced material consisted of expressed TCRB transcripts (all of the isolated RNA was reverse transcribed). TCRdb keeps only in-frame clones here, not all; method: immunoSEQ multiplex PCR. In the table there are some 900,000 clones, around a sixth of which are singletons. Sequenced: naive CD4+ T cells from blood. Receptor source: a woman between 18 and 29 years old in good health.

The chain is built from TRBV4-2 and TRBJ2-5; TRBD2 matches 11 bases. The V gene's germline CDR1 is LGHNA and CDR2 YNFKEQ. Trimming removed 0 bases from V and 1 base from J; junction bases left unmatched: 7. The CDR3 runs to 18 residues. The CDR3, as DNA: TGTGCCAGCAGCCAAGATACAGCACTAGCGGGAGTCCAAGAGACCCAGTACTTC. Protein product: CASSQDTALAGVQETQYF.

This chain links TRBV7-2 with TRBJ2-7, with D possibly TRBD2 on 5 matching bases. CDR3 size: 13 residues. CDR1 is SGHTA and CDR2 is FQGNSA in the germline V gene. Trimming removed 5 bases at V and 3 bases at J, with 11 bases between. CDR3 DNA sequence: TGTGCCAGCAGCCCAGCGGTGCACTACGAGCAGTACTTC. This translates into CASSPAVHYEQYF.

This chain joins TRBV7-2 and TRBJ2-7, with D perhaps TRBD2 (6 bases). The CDR3 has 15 residues. The V gene lost 4 bases and the J gene lost 11 bases, with 24 bases spanning the gap. Per the germline V gene, CDR1 is SGHTA and CDR2 is FQGNSA. CDR3 bases: TGTGCCAGCAGCTCCACCGTAGCTAGCGCTCGGGGAAAGTACTTC. Its protein is CASSSTVASARGKYF.

The chain uses TRBV10-3 and TRBJ2-1; 7 bases line up with TRBD2. Germline CDR1 and CDR2: ENHRY and SYGVKD. The junction had 10 bases not matched to a gene; V was cut back by 3 bases and J by 5 bases. This CDR3 has 16 residues. CDR3 sequence: CAISESGDYSNNEQFF. For the CDR3, the DNA is TGTGCCATCAGTGAATCGGGGGACTATTCCAACAATGAGCAGTTCTTC.

V is TRBV7-9 and J is TRBJ1-1, with D tentatively TRBD1 (6 bases). V lost 6 bases, J lost 4 bases, and 24 bases lay in between. The CDR3 spans 17 residues. Germline V gene lookup returns CDR1 SEHNR and CDR2 FQNEAQ (reference sequence). The CDR3: CASSPLEGGAQGTEAFF. The DNA of the CDR3 is TGTGCCAGCAGTCCCCTGGAGGGGGGGGCGCAGGGCACTGAAGCTTTCTTT.

The table lists this clone with a few counts. This chain uses TRBV14 with TRBJ2-1; TRBD1 matches at 8 bases. The germline CDR1 and CDR2 sequences are SGHDN and FVKESK. This CDR3 region has 15 residues. With 6 bases clipped from V and 0 bases from J, the junction kept 4 bases outside the gene matches. CDR3 protein: CASRNRGSSYNEQFF. The CDR3 coding sequence is TGTGCCAGCAGAAACAGGGGGAGCTCCTACAATGAGCAGTTCTTC. Together with reference TRBV14 and TRBJ2-1, the CDR3 gives the full variable domain: EAGVTQFPSHSVIEKGQTVTLRCDPISGHDNLYWYRRVMGKEIKFLLHFVKESKQDESGMPNNRFLAERTGGTYSTLKVQPAELEDSGVYFCASRNRGSSYNEQFFGPGTRLTVL.

The chain recombines TRBV15 with TRBJ2-5; no clear D. Germline V gene lookup returns CDR1 LNHNV and CDR2 YYDKDF (reference sequence). The CDR3 sequence is 14 residues long. V was shortened by 2 bases and J by 7 bases, with 14 bases between the two germline ends. The CDR3 DNA sequence: TGTGCCACCAGCAGAACATCAAATTCGGGGACCCAGTACTTC. It specifies CATSRTSNSGTQYF.

This clone was detected a few times. J is TRBJ1-2 and V is TRBV28, with D unresolved. Trimming cost V 3 bases and J 2 bases, with 4 bases left between them. This CDR3 contains 12 residues. Germline values: CDR1 MDHEN, CDR2 SYDVKM. The CDR3 protein is CASSLQNYGYTF. The CDR3 DNA follows: TGTGCCAGCAGTTTGCAGAACTATGGCTACACCTTC.

This clone was counted between two and nine times. The chain combines TRBV9 with TRBJ2-5; D is ambiguous. This CDR3 comprises 13 residues. Deletions cut 2 bases from V and 5 bases from J, with 10 bases between. Per germline, CDR1 SGDLS and CDR2 YYNGEE. CDR3 DNA sequence: TGTGCCAGCAGCGTCCGGTTCGGGGAGACCCAGTACTTC. Translating gives CASSVRFGETQYF.

This clone was seen only a few times. The V and J genes are TRBV7-9 and TRBJ1-2, with 8 bases lining up with TRBD1. V shed 3 bases, J shed 7 bases, and the junction held 10 bases outside the gene matches. The CDR3 extends over 15 amino acids. Germline lookup yields CDR1 SEHNR and CDR2 FQNEAQ (reference sequence). The CDR3 is CASSLKDRGKGGYTF. CDR3 DNA sequence: TGTGCCAGCAGCTTGAAAGACAGGGGAAAAGGTGGCTACACCTTC.

The chain employs TRBV29-1 and TRBJ2-7; D gene unclear. Deletions cut 6 bases from V and 3 bases from J, with 12 bases between. This CDR3 contains 12 residues. CDR1 is SQVTM and CDR2 is ANQGSEA in the germline V gene. This CDR3 reads CSVQGLHYEQYF. CDR3 coding DNA: TGCAGCGTCCAAGGGTTGCACTACGAGCAGTACTTC.

The chain couples TRBV10-3 to TRBJ2-1; D may correspond to TRBD1 or TRBD2 (5 bases each). The ends were cut back, 6 bases at V and 1 base at J, with 13 bases in the middle. This CDR3 has 15 amino acids. The V gene's germline CDR1 is ENHRY and CDR2 SYGVKD. Here the CDR3 DNA reads TGTGCCATCAGGCAAGGGACCGATTCCTACAATGAGCAGTTCTTC. Protein product: CAIRQGTDSYNEQFF.

This clone was detected only a few times. The chain links TRBV28 to TRBJ1-5; D unclear. CDR3 length equals 15 residues. Germline loops: CDR1 MDHEN, CDR2 SYDVKM. Deletions cut 6 bases from V and 3 bases from J, with 15 bases between. The CDR3 bases are TGTGCCAGCAGCGGCGGCAGCATAAACAATCAGCCCCAGCATTTT. This sequence encodes CASSGGSINNQPQHF.

V and J are TRBV7-3 and TRBJ2-5; no firm D call. The germline V gene has CDR1 SGHTA and CDR2 FQGTGA. The CDR3 contains 15 residues. Trimming cost V 1 base and J 1 base, with 10 bases left between them. In DNA form, the CDR3 reads TGTGCCAGCAGCTTAAACCGAGCTAGCCAAGAGACCCAGTACTTC. This gives the protein CASSLNRASQETQYF.

This sequence joins TRBV9 and TRBJ1-1; D uncertain. V gave up 2 bases and J gave up 2 bases, with 10 bases separating them. This CDR3 is 14 amino acids long. Germline lookup yields CDR1 SGDLS and CDR2 YYNGEE. The CDR3 here is CASSVGMTNTEAFF. In DNA form, the CDR3 reads TGTGCCAGCAGCGTGGGGATGACTAACACTGAAGCTTTCTTT.

This clone was detected a few times. This chain joins TRBV7-2 and TRBJ2-3; D not certain. This CDR3 is built from 14 residues. Trimming shortened V by 3 bases and J by 0 bases, and 7 bases separated the two germline ends. In germline, CDR1 is SGHTA, CDR2 FQGNSA. CDR3: CASSFLTSTDTQYF. Here the CDR3 DNA reads TGTGCCAGCAGCTTTCTGACTAGCACAGATACGCAGTATTTT.

The V and J genes are TRBV20-1 and TRBJ1-4; D is unclear. Germline CDR1 reads DFQATT; CDR2 reads SNEGSKA (reference sequence). V was cut by 4 bases and J by 9 bases, with 9 bases left in between. This CDR3 is 11 amino acids long. CDR3 nucleotides: TGCAGTGCTAACCAGGCCAAAAAACTGTTTTTT. Residues: CSANQAKKLFF.

In its sample, this clone was seen a few times. V is TRBV7-9 and J is TRBJ2-4; tentative D call: TRBD1 (7 bases). The germline V and J ends were trimmed by 4 bases and 0 bases, with 16 bases remaining between them. Germline V gene data show CDR1 as SEHNR and CDR2 as FQNEAQ (reference sequence). The CDR3 loop spans 17 amino acids. CDR3 region: CASSSPRGAVAKNIQYF. As DNA, the CDR3 is TGTGCCAGCAGCTCCCCCAGGGGGGCGGTAGCCAAAAACATTCAGTACTTC.